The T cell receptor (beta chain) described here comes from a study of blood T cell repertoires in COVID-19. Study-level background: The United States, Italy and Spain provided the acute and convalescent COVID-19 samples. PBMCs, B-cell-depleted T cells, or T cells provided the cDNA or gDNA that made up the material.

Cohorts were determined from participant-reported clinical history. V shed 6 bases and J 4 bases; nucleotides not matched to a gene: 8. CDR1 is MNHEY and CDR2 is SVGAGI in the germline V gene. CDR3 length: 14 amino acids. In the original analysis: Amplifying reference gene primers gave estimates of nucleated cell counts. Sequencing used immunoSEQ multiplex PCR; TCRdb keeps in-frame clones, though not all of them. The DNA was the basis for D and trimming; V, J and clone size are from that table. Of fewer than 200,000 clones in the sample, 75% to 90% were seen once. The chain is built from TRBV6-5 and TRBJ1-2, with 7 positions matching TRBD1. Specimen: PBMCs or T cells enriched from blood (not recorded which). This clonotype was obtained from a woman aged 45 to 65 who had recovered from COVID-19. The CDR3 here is CASRGTGTAYGYTF. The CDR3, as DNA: TGTGCCAGCAGAGGAACCGGGACAGCCTATGGCTACACCTTC.